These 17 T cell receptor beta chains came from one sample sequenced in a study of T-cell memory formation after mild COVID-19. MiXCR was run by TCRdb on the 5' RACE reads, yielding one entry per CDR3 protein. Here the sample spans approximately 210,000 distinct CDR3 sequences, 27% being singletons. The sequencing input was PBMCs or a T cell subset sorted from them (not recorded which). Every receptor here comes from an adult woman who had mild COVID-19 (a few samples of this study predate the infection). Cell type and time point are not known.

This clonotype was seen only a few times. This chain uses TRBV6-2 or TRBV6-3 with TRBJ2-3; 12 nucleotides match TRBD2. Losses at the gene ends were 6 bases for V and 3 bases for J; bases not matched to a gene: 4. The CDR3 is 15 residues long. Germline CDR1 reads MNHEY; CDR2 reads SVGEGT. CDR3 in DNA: TGTGCCAGCAGCCGACTAGCGGGAGCGACAGATACGCAGTATTTT. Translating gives CASSRLAGATDTQYF.

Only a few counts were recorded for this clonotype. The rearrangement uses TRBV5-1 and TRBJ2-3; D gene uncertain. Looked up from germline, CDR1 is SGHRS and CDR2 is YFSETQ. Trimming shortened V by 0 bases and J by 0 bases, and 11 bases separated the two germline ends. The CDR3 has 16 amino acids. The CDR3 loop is CASSLVSGTSTDTQYF. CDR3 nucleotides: TGCGCCAGCAGCTTGGTGTCAGGTACTAGCACAGATACGCAGTATTTT.

CDR3 sequence: CASSYGASGGLHTDTQYF. The CDR3 DNA is TGTGCCAGCAGTTACGGGGCTAGCGGGGGGCTGCACACAGATACGCAGTATTTT. The chain uses TRBV6-6 and TRBJ2-3; 11 bases are a match to TRBD2. J gave up 2 bases and V 2 bases, and 9 bases lay outside the gene matches. There are 18 residues in the CDR3. In germline, CDR1 is MNHNY, CDR2 SVGAGI (reference sequence).

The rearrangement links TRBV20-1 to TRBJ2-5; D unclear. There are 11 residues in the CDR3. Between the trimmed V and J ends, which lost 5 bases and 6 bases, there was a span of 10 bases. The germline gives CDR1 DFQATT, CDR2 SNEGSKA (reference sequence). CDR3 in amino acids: CSAPLSKTQYF. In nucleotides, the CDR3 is TGCAGTGCTCCTCTATCGAAGACCCAGTACTTC.

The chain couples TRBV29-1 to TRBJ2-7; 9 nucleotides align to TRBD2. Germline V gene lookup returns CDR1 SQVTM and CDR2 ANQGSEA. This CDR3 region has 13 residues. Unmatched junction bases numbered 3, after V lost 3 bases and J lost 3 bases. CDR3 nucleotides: TGCAGCGTTGAGGCTAGCGGGAACTACGAGCAGTACTTC. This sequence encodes CSVEASGNYEQYF.

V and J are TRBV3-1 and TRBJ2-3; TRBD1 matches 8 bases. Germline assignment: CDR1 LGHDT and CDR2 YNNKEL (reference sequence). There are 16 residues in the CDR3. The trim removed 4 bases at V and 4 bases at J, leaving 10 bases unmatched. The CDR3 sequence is CASSRARTGLPDTQYF. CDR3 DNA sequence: TGTGCCAGCAGCCGGGCTAGGACAGGGCTTCCAGATACGCAGTATTTT.

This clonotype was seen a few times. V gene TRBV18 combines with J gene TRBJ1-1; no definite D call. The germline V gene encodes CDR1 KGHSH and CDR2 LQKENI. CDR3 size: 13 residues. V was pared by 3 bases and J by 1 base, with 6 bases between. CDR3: CASSPQENTEAFF. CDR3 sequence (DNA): TGTGCCAGCTCACCCCAGGAGAACACTGAAGCTTTCTTT.

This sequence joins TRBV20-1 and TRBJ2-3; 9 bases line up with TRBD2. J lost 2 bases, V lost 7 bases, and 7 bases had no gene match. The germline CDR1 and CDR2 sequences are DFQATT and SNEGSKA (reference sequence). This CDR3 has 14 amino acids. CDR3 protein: CSGRAGGFTDTQYF. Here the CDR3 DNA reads TGCAGTGGAAGAGCGGGAGGATTCACAGATACGCAGTATTTT.

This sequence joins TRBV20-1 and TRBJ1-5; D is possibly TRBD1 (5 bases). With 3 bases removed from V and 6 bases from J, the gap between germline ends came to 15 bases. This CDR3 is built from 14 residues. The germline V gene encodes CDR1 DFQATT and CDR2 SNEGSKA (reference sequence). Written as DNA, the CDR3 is TGCAGTGCTAGGAATCAGGGCCCCCTTCAGCCCCAGCATTTT. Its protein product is CSARNQGPLQPQHF.

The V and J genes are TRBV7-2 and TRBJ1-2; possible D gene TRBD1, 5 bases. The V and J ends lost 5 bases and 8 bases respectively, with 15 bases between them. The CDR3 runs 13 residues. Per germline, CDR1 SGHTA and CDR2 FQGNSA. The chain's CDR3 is CASSLDTFRGYTF. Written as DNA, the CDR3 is TGTGCCAGCAGCCTGGACACCTTCCGGGGCTACACCTTC.

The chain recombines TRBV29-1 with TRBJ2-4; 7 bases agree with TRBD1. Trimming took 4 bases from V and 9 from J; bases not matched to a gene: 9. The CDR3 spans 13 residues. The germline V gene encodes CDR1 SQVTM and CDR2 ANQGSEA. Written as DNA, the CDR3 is TGCAGCGTTGCCGAAGACAGGGCCGGCATTCAGTACTTC. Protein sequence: CSVAEDRAGIQYF.

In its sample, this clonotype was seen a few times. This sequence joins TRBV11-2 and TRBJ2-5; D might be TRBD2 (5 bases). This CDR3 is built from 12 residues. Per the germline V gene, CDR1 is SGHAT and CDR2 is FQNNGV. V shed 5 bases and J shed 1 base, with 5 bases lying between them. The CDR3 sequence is CASSLAQETQYF. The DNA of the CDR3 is TGTGCCAGCAGCCTAGCCCAAGAGACCCAGTACTTC.

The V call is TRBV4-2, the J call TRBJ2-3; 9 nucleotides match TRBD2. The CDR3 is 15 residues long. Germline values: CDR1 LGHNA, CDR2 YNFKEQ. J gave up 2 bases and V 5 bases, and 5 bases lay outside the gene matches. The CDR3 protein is CASSERLAATDTQYF. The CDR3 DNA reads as TGTGCCAGCAGCGAACGACTAGCGGCCACAGATACGCAGTATTTT.

CDR3 nucleotides: TGTGCCAGCAGCGCCACTCTGCCGGTGGGCCCTAGACCCCCCTACAATGAGCAGTTCTTC. As protein: CASSATLPVGPRPPYNEQFF. V usage is TRBV21-1 and J usage is TRBJ2-1; TRBD2, the table's D call, was not compared with the DNA. TRBV21-1 is termed a pseudogene. CDR3 length: 20 amino acids.

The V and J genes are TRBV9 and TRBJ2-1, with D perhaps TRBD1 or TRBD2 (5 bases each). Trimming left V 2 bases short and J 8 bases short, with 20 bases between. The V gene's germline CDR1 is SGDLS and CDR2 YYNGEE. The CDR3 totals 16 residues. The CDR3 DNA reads TGTGCCAGCAGCGTGGGGACCGGGACCAAAGGCCATGAGCAGTTCTTC. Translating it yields CASSVGTGTKGHEQFF.

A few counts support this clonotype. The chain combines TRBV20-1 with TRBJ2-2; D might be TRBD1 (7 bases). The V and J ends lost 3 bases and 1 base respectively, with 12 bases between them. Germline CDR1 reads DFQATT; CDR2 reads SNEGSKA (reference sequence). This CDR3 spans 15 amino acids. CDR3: CSARRQGLNTGELFF. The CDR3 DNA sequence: TGCAGTGCTAGGAGACAGGGACTGAACACCGGGGAGCTGTTTTTT.

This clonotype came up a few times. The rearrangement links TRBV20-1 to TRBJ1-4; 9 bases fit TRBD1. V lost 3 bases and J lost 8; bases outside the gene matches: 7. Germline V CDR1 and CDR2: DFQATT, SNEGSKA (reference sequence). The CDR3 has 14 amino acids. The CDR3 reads CSASRGTGNEKLFF. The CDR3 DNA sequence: TGCAGTGCTAGCCGCGGGACAGGGAACGAAAAACTGTTTTTT.